This entry lists 29 T cell receptor beta chains sequenced from one sample in a study of blood T cells in healthy people across ages. Then a second PCR, running about 6 to 12 cycles, was carried out with a sample-barcoded 5' primer and a J-beta primer mix. From the 5' RACE reads, TCRdb called clonotypes with MiXCR, one entry per CDR3 protein. Of fewer than 2 million distinct CDR3 sequences in the sample, about two fifths are singletons; the top ten hold 23%. Source material: blood. All receptors derive from a human donor in good health.

The V call is TRBV21-1, the J call TRBJ2-3; the table calls TRBD2, which could not be checked here. TRBV21-1 is noted as a pseudogene. The CDR3 consists of 19 residues. CDR3 coding DNA: TGTGCCCCAGGGGATCCTACTAGCGGGGGGGTTTCTATCACAGATACGCAGTATTTT. The encoded protein is CAPGDPTSGGVSITDTQYF.

Remarks on this clonotype: A much larger clone lies a single base off, so this may be a read error. The V call is TRBV5-1, the J call TRBJ2-5; TRBD2 agrees at 7 bases. Trimming cost V 4 bases and J 11 bases; bases outside gene matches: 14. The V gene's germline CDR1 is SGHRS and CDR2 YFSETQ. The CDR3 consists of 14 residues. DNA for the CDR3: TGCGCCAGCAGCCGTGGACTAGACTACAATGAGCAGTACTTC. This encodes CASSRGLDYNEQYF.

This clonotype has just a few counts. The chain recombines TRBV19 with TRBJ1-2; D might be TRBD1 (6 bases). Germline values: CDR1 LNHDA, CDR2 SQIVND (reference sequence). The CDR3 covers 16 residues. Trimming pared 0 bases from V and 3 bases from J, leaving 14 bases between. The CDR3 protein is CASSIDGGHWDYGYTF. The CDR3 DNA reads as TGTGCCAGTAGTATAGATGGGGGCCACTGGGACTATGGCTACACCTTC.

This clonotype was observed a few times. The rearrangement joins TRBV6-6 to TRBJ2-5; D call uncertain. In germline, CDR1 is MNHNY, CDR2 SVGAGI (reference sequence). The CDR3 runs to 15 residues. With 6 bases removed from V and 3 bases from J, the gap between germline ends came to 17 bases. The CDR3 loop is CASSPVGFLKETQYF. The CDR3 DNA reads TGTGCCAGCAGCCCAGTAGGGTTCCTAAAAGAGACCCAGTACTTC.

The chain couples TRBV9 to TRBJ2-3; 7 bases agree with TRBD1. In germline, CDR1 is SGDLS, CDR2 YYNGEE. The V and J ends lost 0 bases and 0 bases, in that order; junction bases with no gene match: 4. CDR3 length: 16 amino acids. CDR3 DNA: TGTGCCAGCAGCGTAGGAGGGACAGCTAGCACAGATACGCAGTATTTT. Translation: CASSVGGTASTDTQYF. The variable domain in full, with the rest retrieved from reference TRBV9 and TRBJ2-3, is DSGVTQTPKHLITATGQRVTLRCSPRSGDLSVYWYQQSLDQGLQFLIQYYNGEERAKGNILERFSAQQFPDLHSELNLSSLELGDSALYFCASSVGGTASTDTQYFGPGTRLTVL.

The V gene is TRBV28, the J gene TRBJ1-1, with D unclear. The CDR3 has 14 residues. Germline V gene sequence: CDR1 MDHEN, CDR2 SYDVKM. V was pared by 5 bases and J by 5 bases, with 15 bases between. CDR3 protein: CASSPRWWGTEAFF. CDR3 DNA: TGTGCCAGCAGTCCCAGGTGGTGGGGTACTGAAGCTTTCTTT.

J is TRBJ1-5 and V is TRBV19, with D perhaps TRBD1 (5 bases). CDR1 and CDR2 from the germline V gene are LNHDA and SQIVND (reference sequence). The CDR3 loop spans 15 amino acids. The germline V and J ends were trimmed by 2 bases and 5 bases, with 13 bases remaining between them. The CDR3 bases are TGTGCCAGTAGTATAAGAGGGGCTATGTATCAGCCCCAGCATTTT. This codes for CASSIRGAMYQPQHF.

Notes on this clonotype: A much larger clone lies one base from this, so it may be a read error. This chain uses TRBV9 with TRBJ1-4, with a possible D match to TRBD1 (5 bases). Germline loops: CDR1 SGDLS, CDR2 YYNGEE. The CDR3 consists of 14 residues. Here the CDR3 reads CASSVWQGNEKPFF. DNA of the CDR3: TGTGCCAGCAGCGTTTGGCAGGGTAATGAAAAACCGTTTTTT. The whole variable domain, filled in from reference TRBV9 and TRBJ1-4, reads DSGVTQTPKHLITATGQRVTLRCSPRSGDLSVYWYQQSLDQGLQFLIQYYNGEERAKGNILERFSAQQFPDLHSELNLSSLELGDSALYFCASSVWQGNEKPFFGSGTQLSVL.

The genes are TRBV7-2 and TRBJ2-2; possible D gene TRBD2, 5 bases. This CDR3 has 14 amino acids. With 1 base removed from V and 3 bases from J, the gap between germline ends came to 6 bases. Germline V gene sequence: CDR1 SGHTA, CDR2 FQGNSA. CDR3 amino acids: CASSLVLDTGELFF. CDR3 DNA: TGTGCCAGCAGCTTAGTACTAGACACCGGGGAGCTGTTTTTT.

The rearrangement uses TRBV5-1 and TRBJ2-7; 7 nucleotides match TRBD2. Trimming cost V 4 bases and J 5 bases; bases outside gene matches: 15. Germline-derived CDR1 and CDR2 are SGHRS and YFSETQ. The CDR3 consists of 16 residues. The CDR3 spells CASSPQAQRGIHEQYF. The CDR3, as DNA: TGCGCCAGCAGCCCCCAGGCGCAGCGGGGAATCCACGAGCAGTACTTC.

This clonotype was picked up a small number of times. The chain links TRBV6-5 to TRBJ2-3, with D possibly TRBD1 on 6 matching bases. With 0 bases removed from V and 3 bases from J, the gap between germline ends came to 16 bases. There are 17 residues in the CDR3. The germline CDR1 and CDR2 sequences are MNHEY and SVGAGI. The CDR3 DNA is TGTGCCAGCAGTTACTCGGGGACATGGTCAACGACAGATACGCAGTATTTT. Its translation: CASSYSGTWSTTDTQYF.

The V call is TRBV4-1, the J call TRBJ2-4, with D hard to call. Per the germline V gene, CDR1 is MGHRA and CDR2 is YSYEKL. V lost 6 bases to trimming and J lost 0 bases, with 9 bases between them. CDR3 length equals 14 residues. The CDR3 region is CASSWRLAKNIQYF. CDR3 nucleotide sequence: TGCGCCAGCAGTTGGCGGTTAGCCAAAAACATTCAGTACTTC.

This chain uses TRBV7-2 with TRBJ1-2; no clear D. Per germline, CDR1 SGHTA and CDR2 FQGNSA. The germline V and J ends were trimmed by 6 bases and 2 bases, with 13 bases remaining between them. CDR3 length: 14 amino acids. The CDR3 bases are TGTGCCAGCAGATTCACCGACCACAACTATGGCTACACCTTC. As protein: CASRFTDHNYGYTF.

This CDR3 is CASSPDKTGSYEQYF. CDR3 nucleotide sequence: TGTGCCAGCAGCCCAGATAAGACTGGCTCCTACGAGCAGTACTTC. The chain links TRBV4-2 to TRBJ2-7; D remains ambiguous. CDR1 is LGHNA and CDR2 is YNFKEQ in the germline V gene. V lost 4 bases, J lost 0 bases, and 13 bases lay in between. CDR3 size: 15 residues.

This clonotype was picked up a small number of times. This sequence joins TRBV7-6 and TRBJ2-1, with D unclear. The CDR3 runs 14 residues. The V gene's germline CDR1 is SGHVS and CDR2 FNYEAQ. Trimming removed 1 base at V and 4 bases at J, with 8 bases between. The chain's CDR3 is CASSLVAPYNEQFF. The CDR3, as DNA: TGTGCCAGCAGCTTAGTAGCACCATACAATGAGCAGTTCTTC.

This chain links TRBV2 with TRBJ1-2; 8 nucleotides line up with TRBD1. With 4 bases clipped from V and 4 bases from J, the junction kept 5 bases outside the gene matches. The CDR3 runs 14 residues. Germline V gene data show CDR1 as SNHLY and CDR2 as FYNNEI. The CDR3 protein is CASSAQGATYGYTF. The CDR3 nucleotides are TGTGCCAGCAGTGCTCAGGGGGCGACCTATGGCTACACCTTC. Full variable domain (missing parts from reference TRBV2 and TRBJ1-2): EPEVTQTPSHQVTQMGQEVILRCVPISNHLYFYWYRQILGQKVEFLVSFYNNEISEKSEIFDDQFSVERPDGSNFTLKIRSTKLEDSAMYFCASSAQGATYGYTFGSGTRLTVV.

Only a few counts were recorded for this clonotype. The chain couples TRBV7-2 to TRBJ2-7; 13 nucleotides align to TRBD2. The CDR3 spans 16 residues. The V gene's germline CDR1 is SGHTA and CDR2 FQGNSA. V dropped 5 bases and J dropped 4; count of bases not matched to a gene: 8. CDR3: CASSRTSGGAGYEQYF. The CDR3 region has the DNA TGTGCCAGCAGCCGAACTAGCGGGGGGGCCGGATACGAGCAGTACTTC.

The chain recombines TRBV10-3 with TRBJ1-2; no reliable D call. This CDR3 contains 14 residues. Germline V lookup: CDR1 ENHRY, CDR2 SYGVKD. V was clipped by 6 bases and J by 7 bases, with 18 bases between them. The chain's CDR3 is CAIRPGVSPPGYTF. CDR3 in DNA: TGTGCCATCAGACCCGGGGTCTCACCCCCTGGCTACACCTTC.

This clonotype has just one count. This chain links TRBV2 with TRBJ1-1; D unclear. The CDR3 is made up of 10 amino acids. Germline CDR1 reads SNHLY; CDR2 reads FYNNEI. The V end was cut by 7 bases, the J end by 7 bases, with 7 bases between. The CDR3: CASTVGEAFF. CDR3 bases: TGTGCCAGCACGGTGGGTGAAGCTTTCTTT.

The chain has TRBV6-2 or TRBV6-3 and TRBJ2-2, with D possibly TRBD1 on 6 matching bases. V lost 5 bases and J 6 bases, leaving 7 bases between the germline ends. CDR1 and CDR2 from the germline V gene are MNHEY and SVGEGT. There are 12 residues in the CDR3. The CDR3: CASSNRAGELFF. The CDR3, as DNA: TGTGCCAGCAGTAACAGGGCCGGGGAGCTGTTTTTT.

J is TRBJ2-5 and V is TRBV12-2; the table names TRBD1, a call not compared with the DNA. TRBV12-2 is designated a pseudogene. This CDR3 is 17 amino acids long. The CDR3 DNA is TGTGCAAGTCGACTTAAGGGGACCCTACAGAGCCAAGAGACCCAGTACTTC. Amino acid sequence: CASRLKGTLQSQETQYF.

This chain connects TRBV12-3 or TRBV12-4 to TRBJ2-2; D could derive from TRBD1 or TRBD2 (7 bases each). The CDR3 has 14 residues. Trimming left V 5 bases short and J 6 bases short, with 13 bases between. The CDR3 region has the DNA TGTGCCAGCAGTAAACAGGGGAGGGCCGGGGAGCTGTTTTTT. This encodes CASSKQGRAGELFF.

The rearrangement joins TRBV5-1 to TRBJ1-5; TRBD1 might be the D (5 bases). Germline V CDR1 and CDR2: SGHRS, YFSETQ. The CDR3 runs 14 residues. Deletions cut 4 bases from V and 1 base from J, with 9 bases between. CDR3 coding DNA: TGCGCCAGCAGCGGGGGGGAAAGCAATCAGCCCCAGCATTTT. Translated, it gives CASSGGESNQPQHF.

The chain uses TRBV12-3 or TRBV12-4 and TRBJ1-4, with a possible D match to TRBD1 (6 bases). This CDR3 is built from 16 residues. With 6 bases removed from V and 8 bases from J, the gap between germline ends came to 22 bases. This chain's CDR3 is CASSSWGLGEGEKLFF. The CDR3 bases are TGTGCCAGCAGCTCCTGGGGGCTCGGCGAGGGGGAAAAACTGTTTTTT.

This clonotype was seen once. The rearrangement uses TRBV20-1 and TRBJ2-3; TRBD2 matches 12 bases. V was clipped by 3 bases and J by 6 bases; unmatched bases: 7. There are 15 residues in the CDR3. Germline V gives CDR1 DFQATT, CDR2 SNEGSKA (reference sequence). As DNA, the CDR3 is TGCAGTGCTAGGGCTAGCGGGGGGGTGAGGGATACGCAGTATTTT. Translation gives CSARASGGVRDTQYF.

The J gene is TRBJ2-1, the V gene TRBV20-1; 9 nucleotides match TRBD1. This CDR3 contains 12 residues. The V gene's germline CDR1 is DFQATT and CDR2 SNEGSKA (reference sequence). After removal of 6 bases from V and 5 bases from J, the junction contained 2 bases not matched to a gene. CDR3 bases: TGCAGTGCGGGACAGGGAAACAATGAGCAGTTCTTC. Amino acids: CSAGQGNNEQFF.

This clonotype was detected once. The rearrangement joins TRBV7-2 to TRBJ1-2; a weak D match, TRBD1 (5 bases). V shed 3 bases and J shed 4 bases, with 18 bases lying between them. The CDR3 loop spans 16 amino acids. Looked up from germline, CDR1 is SGHTA and CDR2 is FQGNSA. The CDR3 nucleotides are TGTGCCAGCAGCTTCGGGGGTACGGGGTCGAGCTATGGCTACACCTTC. As protein: CASSFGGTGSSYGYTF.

In this sample, this clonotype turned up a few times. The chain uses TRBV3-1 and TRBJ2-7; TRBD2 is a possible D gene (6 bases). Germline values: CDR1 LGHDT, CDR2 YNNKEL (reference sequence). The CDR3 loop spans 14 amino acids. V was clipped by 2 bases and J by 2 bases, with 10 bases between them. The CDR3 sequence is CASSQPGVTYEQYF. The CDR3 DNA reads TGTGCCAGCAGCCAACCGGGGGTGACCTACGAGCAGTACTTC.

The J gene is TRBJ2-3, the V gene TRBV15, with D unclear. The V end was cut by 3 bases, the J end by 10 bases, with 11 bases between. CDR3 length: 12 residues. Germline V gene lookup returns CDR1 LNHNV and CDR2 YYDKDF (reference sequence). In DNA, the CDR3 is TGTGCCACCAGCAGTGACCCCCCTGCGCAGTATTTT. This gives the protein CATSSDPPAQYF.